This T cell receptor (beta chain) was identified during a study of identical twins. The CDR3 runs to 15 residues. With V trimmed by 5 bases and J by 4 bases, 9 bases remained unmatched. TCRdb recomputed calls from the 5' RACE reads with MiXCR, one row per CDR3 protein. Of a few hundred thousand distinct CDR3 sequences listed, around 9% were seen once; the top ten hold roughly 9%. Turning to this clonotype: The antigen is unknown.

Findings of the study overall: The authors noted that invariant MAIT and iNKT cells could partly confound zero-insertion analyses.

Sequenced material: naive T cells sorted from blood. The chain is built from TRBV12-3 or TRBV12-4 and TRBJ2-5; 8 nucleotides align to TRBD1. This receptor was obtained from a woman between 50 and 59 years old in good health. The chain's CDR3 is CASSLRAGGAETQYF. Here the CDR3 DNA reads TGTGCCAGCAGTCTACGCGCAGGGGGCGCAGAGACCCAGTACTTC.